These T cell receptor beta chains were read from a single sample in a study of shared T cell receptors in the human thymus. The assay was immunoSEQ multiplex PCR, and TCRdb's table has in-frame clones only and misses some. The sample holds a few hundred thousand clones, 95% seen once. The specimen sequenced was thymocytes. The receptors were gathered from a human donor. Each CDR3 is given with its conserved first and last residue. A D gene is named only where the DNA matches it firmly. Not all rows give a size; the values are once, few, many and, for expanded clones, a class.

j_call d_call v_call clone_size cdr3_aa cdr3_nt
TRBJ2-3 TRBD1 TRBV6-1 NA CASSGRTGGTDTQYF TGTGCCAGCAGTGGCCGGACAGGGGGAACAGATACGCAGTATTTT
TRBJ2-6 NA TRBV5-6 NA CASSFRFSSGPGANVLTF TGTGCCAGCAGCTTCCGCTTCAGTTCTGGCCCTGGGGCCAACGTCCTGACTTTC
TRBJ1-2 NA TRBV23-1 NA CASRHLRRGYTF TGCGCCAGCAGGCACCTAAGACGTGGCTACACCTTC
TRBJ2-3 TRBD2 TRBV7-6 NA CASSSSGSLDTQYF TGTGCCAGCAGCTCTAGCGGGAGTTTAGATACGCAGTATTTT
TRBJ1-3 NA TRBV5-4 NA CASSLDSLTGASGNTIYF TGTGCCAGCAGCCTCGACAGCTTAACAGGAGCCTCTGGAAACACCATATATTTT
TRBJ1-5 TRBD1 TRBV28 NA CAGSRRPRQGDGDNNQPQHF TGTGCCGGCAGTCGACGGCCCAGACAGGGCGATGGGGATAACAATCAGCCCCAGCATTTT
TRBJ1-5 NA TRBV7-9 NA CASSWTDQPQHF TGTGCCAGCAGCTGGACAGATCAGCCCCAGCATTTT
TRBJ1-5 NA TRBV7-9 NA CASSLGWWNQPQHF TGTGCCAGCAGCTTGGGGTGGTGGAATCAGCCCCAGCATTTT
TRBJ1-2 TRBD1 TRBV27 NA CASSSTRDRPGYTF TGTGCCAGCAGTTCGACCCGGGACAGGCCTGGCTACACCTTC
TRBJ2-7 TRBD2 TRBV28 NA CASRRTSGTREQYF TGTGCCAGCAGGCGGACTAGCGGGACTCGCGAGCAGTACTTC
TRBJ1-3 NA TRBV6-6 NA CASSYPRGEGNTIYF TGTGCCAGCAGTTACCCCAGGGGTGAAGGAAACACCATATATTTT
TRBJ1-6 NA TRBV27 once CASSLSVRGVGSPLHF TGTGCCAGCAGTTTATCGGTACGGGGAGTCGGTTCACCCCTCCACTTT
TRBJ2-6 NA TRBV15 NA CATTTPGPESSGANVLTF TGTGCCACCACTACCCCGGGTCCCGAGAGCTCTGGGGCCAACGTCCTGACTTTC
TRBJ1-1 NA TRBV19 NA CASTLLGRSEAFF TGTGCCAGTACCTTACTCGGACGGAGTGAAGCTTTCTTT
TRBJ1-5 NA TRBV19 NA CASCRLKTDQPQHF TGTGCCAGTTGTCGACTCAAGACGGATCAGCCCCAGCATTTT
TRBJ1-2 NA TRBV6-1 NA CASITGPSNYGYTF TGTGCCAGCATCACGGGGCCCTCTAACTATGGCTACACCTTC
TRBJ2-7 NA TRBV27 NA CASSLTGDVSSYEQYF TGTGCCAGCTCATTAACGGGGGATGTTAGCTCCTACGAGCAGTACTTC
TRBJ2-3 NA TRBV5-6 NA CASSLEVGTDTQYF TGTGCCAGCAGCTTGGAGGTCGGCACAGATACGCAGTATTTT
TRBJ2-7 NA TRBV6-5 NA CASSYASPDWEQYF TGTGCCAGCAGTTACGCTAGCCCCGACTGGGAGCAGTACTTC
TRBJ2-1 TRBD2 TRBV7-6 NA CASSPGGWEQGYNEQFF TGTGCCAGCAGCCCCGGGGGGTGGGAGCAGGGCTACAATGAGCAGTTCTTC
TRBJ1-4 NA TRBV11-2 NA CASSPSGHRDEKLFF TGTGCCAGCAGCCCCTCAGGGCATCGGGATGAAAAACTGTTTTTT
TRBJ2-1 TRBD2 TRBV9 NA CASSGEGLAGENEQFF TGTGCCAGCAGCGGGGAGGGGCTAGCGGGAGAAAATGAGCAGTTCTTC
TRBJ2-4 TRBD2 TRBV7-9 few CASSFRTSGTLRGKNIQYF TGTGCCAGCAGCTTTCGTACTAGCGGGACCCTCCGGGGCAAAAACATTCAGTACTTC
TRBJ1-2 NA TRBV18 NA CASSPTLTGGRYGYTF TGTGCCAGCTCACCCACCTTGACAGGCGGTCGTTATGGCTACACCTTC